The 22 T cell receptor beta chains below all came from one sample that was sequenced in a study of cytomegalovirus exposure and HLA in healthy donors (dated by TCRdb to the late 2010s). Library generation was performed with the immunoSEQ multiplex PCR assay. For the multiplex PCR, a mixture combining 60 forward primers for TCR Vbeta segments and 13 reverse primers for TCR Jbeta segments was used. The immuneACCESS repertoire file appears here via TCRdb, limited to in-frame rearrangements. These files lack a portion of the clones; in checked studies, under half of the deficit traces to unresolved V genes, and the cause of the others is not known. This sample has 100,000 to 150,000 clones in its table, and 77% of those were observed once. Approximately 4.2% of the sample is in the top ten clones. Sequencing used PBMCs. The receptors come from a male donor in good health and CMV-seropositive.

The gene calls are TRBV27 and TRBJ1-6; no firm D call. Trimming shortened V by 5 bases and J by 3 bases, and 8 bases separated the two germline ends. This CDR3 spans 14 amino acids. CDR1 MNHEY and CDR2 SMNVEV come from the germline V gene (reference sequence). The CDR3 spells CASSPGVYNSPLHF. In DNA form, the CDR3 reads TGTGCCAGCAGTCCGGGAGTCTATAATTCACCCCTCCACTTT.

The chain has TRBV5-8 and TRBJ2-7; no clear D. Germline values: CDR1 SGHTS, CDR2 YDEGEE. This CDR3 has 11 residues. Trimming left V 9 bases short and J 3 bases short, with 10 bases between. The CDR3, as DNA: TGTGCCACGAGCCCCATCTACGAGCAGTACTTC. Translating gives CATSPIYEQYF.

CDR3 coding DNA: TGTGCCAGCACCTCCCTTCAGGGGCTGAACACTGAAGCTTTCTTT. Its translation: CASTSLQGLNTEAFF. The gene calls are TRBV13 and TRBJ1-1; a weak D match, TRBD1 (6 bases). Germline V gene lookup returns CDR1 PRHDT and CDR2 FYEKMQ (reference sequence). With 7 bases removed from V and 0 bases from J, the gap between germline ends came to 15 bases. The CDR3 is 15 residues long.

In its sample, this clone was seen once. The chain uses TRBV2 and TRBJ2-5; TRBD1 is a possible D gene (6 bases). Germline CDR1 and CDR2: SNHLY and FYNNEI. V was trimmed by 6 bases and J by 1 base, leaving 9 bases between them. The length of the CDR3 is 13 residues. The CDR3 region has the DNA TGTGCCAGCAGCGCGGACAGCCAAGAGACCCAGTACTTC. Translating it yields CASSADSQETQYF.

The chain combines TRBV11-2 with TRBJ2-3; 9 bases are shared with TRBD2. V trimming: 4 bases; J trimming: 6 bases; junction bases outside the gene matches: 17. The CDR3 has 18 residues. Germline V gene sequence: CDR1 SGHAT, CDR2 FQNNGV. The CDR3: CASSSVPGLAATGDTQYF. CDR3 DNA sequence: TGTGCCAGCAGCTCCGTTCCGGGACTAGCAGCCACGGGGGATACGCAGTATTTT.

The V gene is TRBV9, the J gene TRBJ2-3, with 7 bases identical to TRBD2. The junction had 3 bases not matched to a gene; V was cut back by 4 bases and J by 4 bases. Germline CDR1 and CDR2: SGDLS and YYNGEE. This CDR3 is built from 13 residues. The CDR3 DNA sequence: TGTGCCAGCAGCCCCGGGGGGTCAGATACGCAGTATTTT. This gives the protein CASSPGGSDTQYF.

With regard to this clone: Mismatch with germline at one junction end may stem from a read error. V gene TRBV28 combines with J gene TRBJ2-7; no clear D. The CDR3 extends over 13 amino acids. In germline, CDR1 is MDHEN, CDR2 SYDVKM. CDR3 in amino acids: CASSSLGLYGQYF. The CDR3 DNA reads as TGTGCCAGCAGTTCCCTCGGTTTGTACGGGCAGTACTTC.

This chain connects TRBV13 to TRBJ2-3; D remains unclear. Trimming shortened V by 1 base and J by 0 bases, and 5 bases separated the two germline ends. Germline CDR1 PRHDT, CDR2 FYEKMQ (reference sequence). CDR3 length: 14 amino acids. The CDR3 region is CASSLVPSTDTQYF. CDR3 DNA: TGTGCCAGCAGCTTAGTTCCTAGCACAGATACGCAGTATTTT.

The CDR3 sequence: CASSPYSSGYTF. CDR3 sequence (DNA): TGTGCCAGCAGCCCATATTCCAGTGGCTACACCTTC. The chain joins TRBV2 to TRBJ1-2; D ambiguous. The CDR3 has 12 residues. Germline assignment: CDR1 SNHLY and CDR2 FYNNEI. With 6 bases removed from V and 7 bases from J, the gap between germline ends came to 12 bases.

The chain links TRBV2 to TRBJ2-1; 7 nucleotides match TRBD2. Germline CDR1 SNHLY, CDR2 FYNNEI. V dropped 3 bases and J dropped 2; count of bases not matched to a gene: 1. CDR3 length: 14 amino acids. The CDR3 spells CASSEGLTYNEQFF. CDR3 in DNA: TGTGCCAGCAGTGAGGGACTAACCTACAATGAGCAGTTCTTC.

This clone was detected a few times. The chain combines TRBV6-1 with TRBJ1-2; 8 nucleotides agree with TRBD1. This CDR3 is 15 amino acids long. Unmatched junction bases numbered 3, after V lost 0 bases and J lost 3 bases. CDR1 is MNHNS, CDR2 SASEGT, per germline. In nucleotides, the CDR3 is TGTGCCAGCAGTGAAGCGCAGGGGGCATACTATGGCTACACCTTC. Amino acids: CASSEAQGAYYGYTF.

This clone appeared a few times. The chain uses TRBV27 and TRBJ1-6; D is possibly TRBD1 (6 bases). Germline CDR1 MNHEY, CDR2 SMNVEV (reference sequence). This CDR3 has 16 residues. Trimming pared 1 base from V and 7 bases from J, leaving 14 bases between. CDR3 in DNA: TGTGCCAGCAGTTTATTTCCCGGGACACTGAATTCACCCCTCCACTTT. Protein: CASSLFPGTLNSPLHF.

The J gene is TRBJ2-5, the V gene TRBV5-1, with TRBD2 as a possible D gene (6 bases). Per germline, CDR1 SGHRS and CDR2 YFSETQ. The CDR3 totals 13 residues. V lost 1 base, J lost 4 bases, and 8 bases lay in between. The CDR3 loop is CASSLLGGETQYF. CDR3 in DNA: TGCGCCAGCAGCTTGTTGGGGGGAGAGACCCAGTACTTC.

The chain employs TRBV5-5 and TRBJ2-3; D might be TRBD1 (6 bases). CDR3 size: 16 residues. Germline CDR1 reads SGHKS; CDR2 reads YYEKEE (reference sequence). V was trimmed by 1 base and J by 3 bases, leaving 15 bases between them. The CDR3 spells CASSLRGGQSTDTQYF. CDR3 coding DNA: TGTGCCAGCAGCTTGCGAGGAGGACAGTCAACAGATACGCAGTATTTT.

The genes are TRBV29-1 and TRBJ2-7, with 9 bases matching TRBD1. The CDR3 consists of 14 residues. The junction had 6 bases not matched to a gene; V was cut back by 0 bases and J by 6 bases. Germline loops: CDR1 SQVTM, CDR2 ANQGSEA. Written as DNA, the CDR3 is TGCAGCGTTGAAGAACAGGGGGCCTTTACCGAGCAGTACTTC. Protein product: CSVEEQGAFTEQYF.

V is TRBV19 and J is TRBJ2-1, with TRBD2 matching 11 bases. The CDR3 has 17 amino acids. Germline V gives CDR1 LNHDA, CDR2 SQIVND (reference sequence). V was pared by 5 bases and J by 8 bases, with 14 bases of the junction left unmatched. This chain's CDR3 is CASSSNPRLAGMHEQFF. CDR3 DNA sequence: TGTGCCAGTAGTTCCAATCCCCGACTAGCGGGGATGCATGAGCAGTTCTTC. Full variable domain (missing parts from reference TRBV19 and TRBJ2-1): DGGITQSPKYLFRKEGQNVTLSCEQNLNHDAMYWYRQDPGQGLRLIYYSQIVNDFQKGDIAEGYSVSREKKESFPLTVTSAQKNPTAFYLCASSSNPRLAGMHEQFFGPGTRLTVL.

V is TRBV5-1 and J is TRBJ1-6, with 8 bases fitting TRBD1. With 4 bases clipped from V and 5 bases from J, the junction kept 8 bases outside the gene matches. From germline, CDR1 is SGHRS and CDR2 YFSETQ. This CDR3 has 16 residues. CDR3 sequence reads: CASSEQDRGNNSPLHF. CDR3 in DNA: TGCGCCAGCAGCGAACAAGACAGGGGAAATAATTCACCCCTCCACTTT. Full variable domain (missing parts from reference TRBV5-1 and TRBJ1-6): KAGVTQTPRYLIKTRGQQVTLSCSPISGHRSVSWYQQTPGQGLQFLFEYFSETQRNKGNFPGRFSGRQFSNSRSEMNVSTLELGDSALYLCASSEQDRGNNSPLHFGNGTRLTVT.

The chain is built from TRBV5-1 and TRBJ2-2; 7 positions match TRBD2. The germline V gene has CDR1 SGHRS and CDR2 YFSETQ. Unmatched junction bases numbered 3, after V lost 7 bases and J lost 0 bases. CDR3 length: 14 residues. The CDR3 region has the DNA TGCGCCAGCGGGGGGGACCCGAACACCGGGGAGCTGTTTTTT. Amino acids: CASGGDPNTGELFF.

This chain links TRBV6-5 with TRBJ2-1; tentatively, D is TRBD1 (5 bases). Between the trimmed V and J ends, which lost 0 bases and 3 bases, there was a span of 12 bases. CDR3 length: 16 amino acids. From germline, CDR1 is MNHEY and CDR2 SVGAGI. In DNA form, the CDR3 reads TGTGCCAGCAGTTACTCGTCAGGGATTCGCTACAATGAGCAGTTCTTC. Translated, it gives CASSYSSGIRYNEQFF.

The genes are TRBV5-1 and TRBJ2-5, with 10 bases fitting TRBD1. The DNA end is a closer match to TRBJ2-7, so the J assignment may be wrong. The CDR3 length is 15 residues. CDR1 and CDR2 from the germline V gene are SGHRS and YFSETQ. The DNA of the CDR3 is TGCGCCAGCAGCTTGGGGGACAGGGGAACCCACGAGCAGTACTTC. It yields the protein CASSLGDRGTHEQYF.

This chain uses TRBV2 with TRBJ2-5, with a weak D call TRBD1 (6 bases). With 1 base removed from V and 5 bases from J, the gap between germline ends came to 11 bases. CDR3 length: 14 amino acids. Germline CDR1 SNHLY, CDR2 FYNNEI. The CDR3 protein is CASSEESRGETQYF. The CDR3 DNA reads as TGTGCCAGCAGTGAAGAGAGTAGGGGGGAGACCCAGTACTTC.

V is TRBV10-3 and J is TRBJ1-2; D is undetermined. This CDR3 is 11 amino acids long. Trimming cost V 4 bases and J 8 bases, with 8 bases left between them. Germline V CDR1 and CDR2: ENHRY, SYGVKD. This CDR3 is CAISAPSGYTF. As DNA, the CDR3 is TGTGCCATCAGTGCCCCCTCGGGCTACACCTTC.